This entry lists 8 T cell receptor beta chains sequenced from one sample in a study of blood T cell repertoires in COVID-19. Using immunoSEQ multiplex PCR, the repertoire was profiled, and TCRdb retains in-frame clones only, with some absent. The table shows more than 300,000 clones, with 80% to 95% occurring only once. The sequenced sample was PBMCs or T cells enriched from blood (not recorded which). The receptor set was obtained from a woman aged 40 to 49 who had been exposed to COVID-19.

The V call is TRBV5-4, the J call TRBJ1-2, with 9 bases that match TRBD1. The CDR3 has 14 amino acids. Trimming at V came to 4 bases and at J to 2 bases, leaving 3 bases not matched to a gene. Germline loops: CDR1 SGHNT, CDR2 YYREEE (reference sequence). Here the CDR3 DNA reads TGTGCCAGCAGCGTTGGACAGGGGAACTATGGCTACACCTTC. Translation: CASSVGQGNYGYTF.

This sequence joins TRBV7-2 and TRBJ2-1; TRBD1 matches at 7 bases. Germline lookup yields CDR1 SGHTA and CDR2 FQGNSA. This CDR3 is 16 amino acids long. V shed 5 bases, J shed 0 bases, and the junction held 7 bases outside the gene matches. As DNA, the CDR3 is TGTGCCAGCAGCGAAAGGGGACAGAGCTCCTACAATGAGCAGTTCTTC. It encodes CASSERGQSSYNEQFF.

DNA for the CDR3: TGTGCCAGTAGTATCAAGATAGGGGGACAGGGGGCCGTTGTGCGCACAGATACGCAGTATTTT. Encoded protein: CASSIKIGGQGAVVRTDTQYF. This sequence joins TRBV19 and TRBJ2-3; 12 nucleotides match TRBD1. CDR3 length: 21 amino acids. V was pared by 3 bases and J by 1 base, with 17 bases of the junction left unmatched. The germline CDR1 and CDR2 sequences are LNHDA and SQIVND (reference sequence).

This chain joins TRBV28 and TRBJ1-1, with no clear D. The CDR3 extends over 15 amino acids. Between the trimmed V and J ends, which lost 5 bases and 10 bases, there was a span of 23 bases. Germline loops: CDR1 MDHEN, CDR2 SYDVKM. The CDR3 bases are TGTGCCAGCAGTCCCCCAGCAGGCGCCTCACAACGAGCTTTCTTT. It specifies CASSPPAGASQRAFF.

The CDR3 bases are TGTGCCAGCAGCTTGGACAGGAACAACAAAAACATTCAGTACTTC. Its translation is CASSLDRNNKNIQYF. V is TRBV5-4 and J is TRBJ2-4, with TRBD1 as a possible D gene (5 bases). The V end was cut by 0 bases, the J end by 3 bases, with 10 bases between. CDR1 SGHNT and CDR2 YYREEE come from the germline V gene (reference sequence). The CDR3 runs 15 residues.

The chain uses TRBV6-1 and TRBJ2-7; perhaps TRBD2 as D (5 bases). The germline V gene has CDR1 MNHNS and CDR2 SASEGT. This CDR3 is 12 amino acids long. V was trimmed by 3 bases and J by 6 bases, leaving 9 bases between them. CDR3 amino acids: CASSERVGEQYF. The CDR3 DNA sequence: TGTGCCAGCAGTGAGAGGGTTGGCGAGCAGTACTTC.

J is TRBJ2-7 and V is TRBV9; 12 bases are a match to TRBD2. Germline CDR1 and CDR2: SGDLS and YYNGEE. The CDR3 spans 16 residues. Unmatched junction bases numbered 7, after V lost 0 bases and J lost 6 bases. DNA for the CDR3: TGTGCCAGCAGCGTAGGGACTAGCGGGGCCTTCCGCGAGCAGTACTTC. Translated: CASSVGTSGAFREQYF.

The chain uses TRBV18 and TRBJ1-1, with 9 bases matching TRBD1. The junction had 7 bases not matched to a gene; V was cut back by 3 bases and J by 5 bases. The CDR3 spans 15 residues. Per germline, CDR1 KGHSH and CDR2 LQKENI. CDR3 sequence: CASSPDRGMGTEAFF. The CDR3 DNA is TGTGCCAGCTCACCGGACAGGGGAATGGGGACTGAAGCTTTCTTT.